This T cell receptor (beta chain) appears in the sequencing data of a study of Ad26.COV2.S vaccination and SARS-CoV-2 variants. Study findings and constraints: The breadth of spike-specific CD8+ and CD4+ T cell responses after vaccination was reportedly substantial. Breadth and depth estimates from TCRs may understate total T cell responses.

Libraries were prepared by immunoSEQ multiplex PCR; TCRdb keeps only in-frame clonotypes and omits some of them. The sample contains some 350,000 clones, roughly 85% of which appear only once. Noted treatment: 15 to 20 received Ad26.COV2.S at low or high dose, single or two shots; about five received placebo; per-sample allocation not given. The investigators took samples on day 63 after the first vaccine or placebo injection. Donor was an adult aged 18-55 years in Boston. In the vaccine, an Ad26 vector expressed the SARS-CoV-2 spike of the Wuhan strain. This clone was seen a single time. Its antigen is still unknown. This receptor was taken from a person aged 18-60 years who received the Ad26.COV2.S COVID-19 vaccine or a placebo. The sequencing used peripheral blood, collected in a trial of Ad26.COV2.S vaccine versus placebo.

CDR3 sequence: CAWSDPDTQYF. The DNA of the CDR3 is TGTGCCTGGAGCGACCCAGATACGCAGTATTTT. This chain uses TRBV30 with TRBJ2-3; D is uncertain. The CDR3 totals 11 residues. Looked up from germline, CDR1 is GTSNPN and CDR2 is SVGIG (reference sequence). The V and J ends lost 3 bases and 4 bases respectively, with 5 bases between them. Drawing the rest from reference TRBV30 and TRBJ2-3, the complete variable domain is SQTIHQWPATLVQPVGSPLSLECTVEGTSNPNLYWYRQAAGRGLQLLFYSVGIGQISSEVPQNLSASRPQDRQFILSSKKLLLSDSGFYLCAWSDPDTQYFGPGTRLTVL.